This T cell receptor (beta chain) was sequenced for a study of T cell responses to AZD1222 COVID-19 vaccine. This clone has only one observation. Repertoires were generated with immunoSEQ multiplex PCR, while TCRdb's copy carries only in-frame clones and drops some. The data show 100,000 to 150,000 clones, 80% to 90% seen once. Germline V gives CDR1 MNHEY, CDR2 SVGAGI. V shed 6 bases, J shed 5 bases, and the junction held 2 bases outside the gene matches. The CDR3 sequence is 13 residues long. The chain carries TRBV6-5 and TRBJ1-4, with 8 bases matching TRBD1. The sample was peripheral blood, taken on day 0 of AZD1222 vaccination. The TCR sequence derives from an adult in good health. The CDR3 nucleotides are TGTGCCAGCAGCTGGGACAGGAATGAAAAACTGTTTTTT. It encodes CASSWDRNEKLFF.